This T cell receptor beta chain was captured in a study of metastatic and nonmetastatic thyroid tumors. Trimming took off 2 bases at V and 9 bases at J, with 11 bases between the two ends. This CDR3 is built from 14 residues. This clone was counted only a few times. Its antigen is as yet unknown. All patients were treatment-naive before thyroid surgery. TCRdb re-analyzed the PCR reads through MiXCR. The table records approximately 16,000 clones, around 12% of them present only once. Study-wide points: Reportedly, malignant thyroid tumors had significantly higher TCR beta diversity than benign nodules, in blood and tumor.

The clonotype comes from a female donor with papillary thyroid cancer or a benign thyroid nodule (not recorded which). Some clones in this sample may be carry-over from other donors' samples. Sequencing was carried out using tumor tissue. The gene calls are TRBV12-3 or TRBV12-4 and TRBJ1-6; D is perhaps TRBD1 (6 bases). DNA for the CDR3: TGTGCCAGCAGTTTAATGGGGGCGCGTTCACCCCTCCACTTT. Translated: CASSLMGARSPLHF.